The rows below give T cell receptor beta chains drawn from one sample of a study of shared clonotypes between healthy human individuals. Here immunoSEQ multiplex PCR was the method, and the copy in TCRdb shows in-frame clones only, minus some. The table includes 400,000 to 550,000 clones, around 80% detected once. Sequenced material: PBMCs. The receptors derive from a woman aged 40 to 50 in good health. Some clones in this sample may be carry-over from other donors' samples. Both conserved end residues are part of each CDR3. Fields, in order: V gene, J gene, clone size, D gene, CDR3 DNA, CDR3 protein. D genes are given only for firm matches. Some rows have no size entry. The others give once, few or many, or a class for an expanded clone.

TRBV7-8	TRBJ1-1	.	.	TGTGCCAGCAGCGCCAGACCAGAGAACACTGAAGCTTTCTTT	CASSARPENTEAFF
TRBV4-2	TRBJ1-1	few	TRBD1	TGTGCCAGCAGCCAAGCGCCCGCGGGACAGGGATACACTGAAGCTTTCTTT	CASSQAPAGQGYTEAFF
TRBV5-1	TRBJ1-4	few	.	TGCGCCAGCACCATGACACCGACTAATGAAAAACTGTTTTTT	CASTMTPTNEKLFF
TRBV29-1	TRBJ2-5	once	.	TGCAGCGTTGACTATACCCAAGAGACCCAGTACTTC	CSVDYTQETQYF
TRBV29-1	TRBJ2-3	.	.	TGCAGCACCACGGGGGGTCAGGGGGGAGATACGCAGTATTTT	CSTTGGQGGDTQYF
TRBV5-1	TRBJ2-7	.	TRBD2	TGCGCCAGCAGCCGGACTAGCGAATCCTACGAGCAGTACTTC	CASSRTSESYEQYF
TRBV4-2	TRBJ1-4	.	.	TGTGCCAGCAGCCAAGAGGTGGTCGGGAGAACTAATGAAAAACTGTTTTTT	CASSQEVVGRTNEKLFF
TRBV6-5	TRBJ2-7	.	TRBD1	TGTGCCAGCAGTTACGACCGGGACAGTACCTACGAGCAGTACTTC	CASSYDRDSTYEQYF
TRBV28	TRBJ2-1	.	.	TGTGCCAGCACCCTCTACAATGAGCAGTTCTTC	CASTLYNEQFF
TRBV7-2	TRBJ2-3	.	.	TGTGCCAGCAGCTTAGAGCGGCAGGATACGCAGTATTTT	CASSLERQDTQYF
TRBV7-9	TRBJ1-1	.	TRBD1	TGTGCCAGCAGCTTAGGTGGCAGGGGGATCACTGAAGCTTTCTTT	CASSLGGRGITEAFF
TRBV7-2	TRBJ2-1	once	.	TGTGCCAGCAGCTTAGCTGAGGCGGGTGGTTATTACAATGAGCAGTTCTTC	CASSLAEAGGYYNEQFF
TRBV2	TRBJ1-5	.	.	TGTGCCAGCAGTGGGGGGAATCAGCCCCAGCATTTT	CASSGGNQPQHF
TRBV7-2	TRBJ1-1	.	.	TGTGCCAGCAGCTTAGCTCCGGGGTATGAAGCTTTCTTT	CASSLAPGYEAFF
TRBV7-8	TRBJ1-5	.	.	TGTGCCAGCAGCTTAGTTTGGCAGTCGAATCAGCCCCAGCATTTT	CASSLVWQSNQPQHF
TRBV7-3	TRBJ2-2	.	.	TGTGCCAGCAGCTCCGGCAACACCGGGGAGCTGTTTTTT	CASSSGNTGELFF
TRBV5-1	TRBJ2-3	.	.	TGCGCCAGCAGCCCGATCCAACCAACAGATACGCAGTATTTT	CASSPIQPTDTQYF
TRBV7-3	TRBJ2-1	.	.	TGTGCCAGCAGCTTAAGAAGATCCTACAATGAGCAGTTCTTC	CASSLRRSYNEQFF
TRBV18	TRBJ2-6	once	TRBD1	TGTGCCAGCTCACCCCTACAGGGGGTGGCGGGGGCCAACGTCCTGACTTTC	CASSPLQGVAGANVLTF
TRBV10-3	TRBJ2-7	few	TRBD2	TGTGCCATCAGTGGAGATGCTAGCGGGACCTACGAGCAGTACTTC	CAISGDASGTYEQYF
TRBV28	TRBJ2-5	.	TRBD2	TGTGCCAGCAGTCCGCCGGGGCGCGGGAGGGGTGAGACCCAGTACTTC	CASSPPGRGRGETQYF
TRBV5-4	TRBJ2-3	once	.	TGTGCCAGCAGCGCGACCGAGGGAGATACGCAGTATTTT	CASSATEGDTQYF
TRBV19	TRBJ1-1	.	.	TGTGCCAGTAGTATAGTCCCAGCGAACACTGAAGCTTTCTTT	CASSIVPANTEAFF
TRBV2	TRBJ1-4	.	TRBD1	TGTGCCAGCAGTAGGGACAGGGGGGCGACTAATGAAAAACTGTTTTTT	CASSRDRGATNEKLFF
TRBV18	TRBJ1-3	.	.	TGTGCCAGCTCACCACAAGGGGGCTCTGGAAACACCATATATTTT	CASSPQGGSGNTIYF
TRBV9	TRBJ2-7	.	TRBD2	TGTGCCAGCAGCGTAGGGGCGGGAGCCTACGAGCAGTACTTC	CASSVGAGAYEQYF
TRBV28	TRBJ2-7	.	TRBD1	TGTGCCAGCAGTTACCCTGGGACAGTCGACGAGCAGTACTTC	CASSYPGTVDEQYF
TRBV6-6	TRBJ1-4	few	.	TGTGCCAGCAGTTCCGTCGGACAGTCCGATGAAAAACTGTTTTTT	CASSSVGQSDEKLFF
TRBV4-2	TRBJ1-1	few	.	TGTGCCAGCAGCCTACAGGGTTCCCCTGAAGCTTTCTTT	CASSLQGSPEAFF
TRBV18	TRBJ1-1	many	TRBD1	TGTGCCAGCTCAGAAGGGGGCTCGGACACTGAAGCTTTCTTT	CASSEGGSDTEAFF